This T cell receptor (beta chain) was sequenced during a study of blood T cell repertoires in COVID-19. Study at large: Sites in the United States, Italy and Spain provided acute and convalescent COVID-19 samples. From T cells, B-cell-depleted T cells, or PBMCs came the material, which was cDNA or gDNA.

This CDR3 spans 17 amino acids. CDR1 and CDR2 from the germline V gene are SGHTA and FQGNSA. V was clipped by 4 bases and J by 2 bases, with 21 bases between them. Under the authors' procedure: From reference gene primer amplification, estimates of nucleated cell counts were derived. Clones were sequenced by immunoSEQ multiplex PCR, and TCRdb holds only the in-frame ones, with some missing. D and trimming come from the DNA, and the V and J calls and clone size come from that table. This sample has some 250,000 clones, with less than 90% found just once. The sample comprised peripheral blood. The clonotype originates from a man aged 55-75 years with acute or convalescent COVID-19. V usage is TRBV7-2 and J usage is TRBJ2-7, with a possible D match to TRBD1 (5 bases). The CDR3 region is CASSSSSGHYATYEQYF. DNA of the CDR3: TGTGCCAGCAGCTCCTCCTCTGGACATTATGCCACCTACGAGCAGTACTTC. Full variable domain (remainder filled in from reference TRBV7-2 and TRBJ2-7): GAGVSQSPSNKVTEKGKDVELRCDPISGHTALYWYRQSLGQGLEFLIYFQGNSAPDKSGLPSDRFSAERTGGSVSTLTIQRTQQEDSAVYLCASSSSSGHYATYEQYFGPGTRLTVT.